This passage covers 25 T cell receptor beta chains from one sample sequenced in a study of shared clonotypes between healthy human individuals. Clones were read by immunoSEQ multiplex PCR, and TCRdb kept only the in-frame ones, dropping some. The table has around 1.1 million clones, about 80% seen once. The sequenced material came from memory CD4+ T cells from PBMCs. Subset described: CD45RA-negative fraction. The receptors derive from a man younger than 35 in good health. Some clones in this sample may be carry-over from other donors' samples.

This clone came up a few times. The V gene is TRBV30, the J gene TRBJ1-4; 8 nucleotides align to TRBD1. There are 13 residues in the CDR3. Germline loops: CDR1 GTSNPN, CDR2 SVGIG (reference sequence). Trimming took 4 bases from V and 7 from J; bases not matched to a gene: 5. The CDR3 loop is CAWTATGGEKLFF. The CDR3 nucleotides read TGTGCCTGGACCGCCACAGGGGGTGAAAAACTGTTTTTT.

V gene TRBV4-1 combines with J gene TRBJ2-1; 14 bases are a match to TRBD2. After removal of 0 bases from V and 8 bases from J, the junction contained 3 bases not matched to a gene. The CDR3 is made up of 16 amino acids. Germline values: CDR1 MGHRA, CDR2 YSYEKL. CDR3 protein: CASSQDGTSGSYEQFF. The CDR3 DNA is TGCGCCAGCAGCCAAGATGGGACTAGCGGGAGCTATGAGCAGTTCTTC.

The chain couples TRBV9 to TRBJ2-7; 7 positions agree with TRBD1. In germline, CDR1 is SGDLS, CDR2 YYNGEE. With V trimmed by 4 bases and J by 3 bases, 4 bases remained unmatched. The CDR3 has 13 amino acids. The CDR3 region has the DNA TGTGCCAGCAGCAGGCGACAGGGCTACGAGCAGTACTTC. This sequence encodes CASSRRQGYEQYF.

The chain recombines TRBV6-6 with TRBJ1-6; D may be TRBD1 (5 bases). CDR1 MNHNY and CDR2 SVGAGI come from the germline V gene (reference sequence). This CDR3 region has 15 residues. V gave up 6 bases and J gave up 3 bases, with 12 bases separating them. The CDR3 sequence is CASRPDSNYNSPLHF. The CDR3 DNA is TGTGCCAGCAGGCCCGACAGTAACTATAATTCACCCCTCCACTTT.

The CDR3 protein is CASSDRGVDEKLFF. CDR3 in DNA: TGTGCCAGCAGTGACAGGGGGGTGGATGAAAAACTGTTTTTT. The chain has TRBV6-4 and TRBJ1-4, with D possibly being TRBD1 (6 bases). CDR1 MRHNA and CDR2 SNTAGT come from the germline V gene. V lost 2 bases and J lost 6, with 10 bases in between. CDR3 length: 14 residues.

The chain recombines TRBV6-1 with TRBJ2-1, with TRBD2 as a possible D gene (6 bases). The CDR3 spans 12 residues. Germline lookup yields CDR1 MNHNS and CDR2 SASEGT. The V end lost 4 bases, the J end lost 15 bases, and 16 bases lay between the germline ends. CDR3 protein: CASSVEGTPAFF. The CDR3 DNA is TGTGCCAGCAGTGTCGAAGGGACTCCGGCGTTCTTC.

This chain joins TRBV4-1 and TRBJ2-7; D may correspond to TRBD1 or TRBD2 (5 bases each). V lost 0 bases and J lost 4, with 13 bases in between. CDR1 is MGHRA, CDR2 YSYEKL, per germline. The CDR3 runs 15 residues. Written as DNA, the CDR3 is TGCGCCAGCAGCCAAGAGGGGGTGTCCTATTACGAGCAGTACTTC. Translated: CASSQEGVSYYEQYF.

V is TRBV15 and J is TRBJ1-5; a possible D gene is TRBD1 (5 bases). V lost 0 bases and J 6 bases, leaving 12 bases between the germline ends. Germline V CDR1 and CDR2: LNHNV, YYDKDF (reference sequence). CDR3 length: 15 residues. The CDR3 loop is CATSRDVGRGQPQHF. The DNA of the CDR3 is TGTGCCACCAGCAGAGATGTGGGGCGGGGTCAGCCCCAGCATTTT. The full variable domain, its missing parts supplied by reference TRBV15 and TRBJ1-5, is DAMVIQNPRYQVTQFGKPVTLSCSQTLNHNVMYWYQQKSSQAPKLLFHYYDKDFNNEADTPDNFQSRRPNTSFCFLDIRSPGLGDTAMYLCATSRDVGRGQPQHFGDGTRLSIL.

The chain is built from TRBV2 and TRBJ2-3; 8 bases match TRBD2. The germline gives CDR1 SNHLY, CDR2 FYNNEI. V was pared by 4 bases and J by 5 bases, with 2 bases of the junction left unmatched. The CDR3 totals 13 residues. The CDR3 loop reads CASSVRGEDTQYF. Here the CDR3 DNA reads TGTGCCAGCAGTGTGCGGGGGGAAGATACGCAGTATTTT.

The chain is built from TRBV27 and TRBJ2-3; weak D call: TRBD1 (6 bases). The CDR3 runs to 15 residues. CDR1 is MNHEY, CDR2 SMNVEV, per germline (reference sequence). Between the trimmed V and J ends, which lost 2 bases and 2 bases, there was a span of 11 bases. This CDR3 reads CASSLRGSYTDTQYF. CDR3 bases: TGTGCCAGCAGTTTAAGGGGGAGCTACACAGATACGCAGTATTTT.

J is TRBJ1-2 and V is TRBV5-4; 10 bases are shared with TRBD1. Germline trimming cut 4 bases from V and 8 bases from J; bases unmatched to any gene: 11. This CDR3 is built from 15 residues. The germline V gene has CDR1 SGHNT and CDR2 YYREEE (reference sequence). The CDR3 sequence is CASSQTGTGVKGYTF. CDR3 nucleotides: TGTGCCAGCAGCCAAACCGGGACAGGGGTTAAGGGCTACACCTTC.

V usage is TRBV28 and J usage is TRBJ1-1; D is unclear. Germline V gene sequence: CDR1 MDHEN, CDR2 SYDVKM. The CDR3 is made up of 15 amino acids. Trimming removed 5 bases from V and 2 bases from J, with 15 bases in between. CDR3 sequence (DNA): TGTGCCAGCAGTGCCGGAGGAAGAGGAAACACTGAAGCTTTCTTT. It translates to CASSAGGRGNTEAFF.

J is TRBJ2-1 and V is TRBV6-6, with TRBD2 matching 8 bases. The CDR3 loop spans 15 amino acids. V trimming: 5 bases; J trimming: 3 bases; junction bases outside the gene matches: 6. Germline values: CDR1 MNHNY, CDR2 SVGAGI (reference sequence). This CDR3 reads CASSQALAGYNEQFF. The CDR3 DNA is TGTGCCAGCAGTCAAGCGCTAGCGGGCTACAATGAGCAGTTCTTC.

The chain joins TRBV7-9 to TRBJ2-7; no clear D gene. Trimming shortened V by 1 base and J by 3 bases, and 7 bases separated the two germline ends. Germline CDR1 reads SEHNR; CDR2 reads FQNEAQ (reference sequence). This CDR3 is 13 amino acids long. CDR3 DNA: TGTGCCAGCAGCTTAGGTGATGGCTACGAGCAGTACTTC. Amino acid sequence: CASSLGDGYEQYF.

The chain couples TRBV4-2 to TRBJ2-1, with 7 bases matching TRBD2. Germline V gene sequence: CDR1 LGHNA, CDR2 YNFKEQ. The CDR3 loop spans 16 amino acids. V gave up 3 bases and J gave up 4 bases; unmatched junction bases: 9. CDR3 residues: CASSQGLAVLYNEQFF. The DNA of the CDR3 is TGTGCCAGCAGCCAGGGGCTAGCGGTCCTATACAATGAGCAGTTCTTC.

The chain recombines TRBV29-1 with TRBJ1-5, with D perhaps matching TRBD1 (6 bases). Germline CDR1 and CDR2: SQVTM and ANQGSEA. V lost 6 bases to trimming and J lost 1 base, with 10 bases between them. This CDR3 is built from 13 residues. The CDR3 spells CSVKGGSNQPQHF. In DNA form, the CDR3 reads TGCAGCGTAAAAGGGGGGAGCAATCAGCCCCAGCATTTT.

This chain joins TRBV6-6 and TRBJ2-1; no clear D gene. This CDR3 has 12 amino acids. Germline-derived CDR1 and CDR2 are MNHNY and SVGAGI (reference sequence). The V end was cut by 6 bases, the J end by 5 bases, with 8 bases between. CDR3 in amino acids: CASSPDDNEQFF. The CDR3 DNA reads TGTGCCAGCAGCCCTGACGACAATGAGCAGTTCTTC.

V usage is TRBV5-6 and J usage is TRBJ1-3; possibly TRBD1 for D (5 bases). The germline V gene has CDR1 SGHDT and CDR2 YYEEEE. V lost 1 base to trimming and J lost 0 bases, with 11 bases between them. CDR3 length equals 16 residues. The CDR3 here is CASSLIAGASGNTIYF. CDR3 DNA sequence: TGTGCCAGCAGCTTGATTGCCGGGGCCTCTGGAAACACCATATATTTT.

CDR3 DNA: TGTGCCAGCAGCCAAGGACAGGAGGGCTACACCTTC. Its translation is CASSQGQEGYTF. The chain combines TRBV28 with TRBJ1-2, with 7 bases that match TRBD1. V lost 6 bases and J lost 8; bases outside the gene matches: 6. Germline loops: CDR1 MDHEN, CDR2 SYDVKM. This CDR3 contains 12 residues.

This chain uses TRBV11-2 with TRBJ1-2; no firm D call. The CDR3 sequence is 15 residues long. Trimming shortened V by 5 bases and J by 4 bases, and 17 bases separated the two germline ends. The germline V gene encodes CDR1 SGHAT and CDR2 FQNNGV. CDR3 in amino acids: CASSPIRAPGYGYTF. The CDR3 DNA follows: TGTGCCAGCAGCCCTATCCGGGCGCCCGGCTATGGCTACACCTTC.

The J gene is TRBJ2-3, the V gene TRBV2, with D possibly being TRBD1 (5 bases). The ends were cut back, 6 bases at V and 12 bases at J, with 16 bases in the middle. Germline assignment: CDR1 SNHLY and CDR2 FYNNEI. CDR3 length: 12 residues. In nucleotides, the CDR3 is TGTGCCAGCAGGGAGACAGTAATCGCCCAGTATTTT. Translating gives CASRETVIAQYF.

The chain carries TRBV2 and TRBJ1-2; D is possibly TRBD1 (5 bases). The CDR3 consists of 14 residues. CDR1 and CDR2 from the germline V gene are SNHLY and FYNNEI. The germline V and J ends were trimmed by 7 bases and 4 bases, with 16 bases remaining between them. The CDR3 is CASMGDGFGYGYTF. The CDR3 coding sequence is TGTGCCAGCATGGGGGATGGGTTCGGCTATGGCTACACCTTC. Looking up the rest from reference TRBV2 and TRBJ1-2 gives the full variable domain: EPEVTQTPSHQVTQMGQEVILRCVPISNHLYFYWYRQILGQKVEFLVSFYNNEISEKSEIFDDQFSVERPDGSNFTLKIRSTKLEDSAMYFCASMGDGFGYGYTFGSGTRLTVV.

V and J are TRBV5-6 and TRBJ2-7; 10 nucleotides align to TRBD2. Germline loops: CDR1 SGHDT, CDR2 YYEEEE. J gave up 0 bases and V 2 bases, and 2 bases lay outside the gene matches. The CDR3 extends over 15 amino acids. Here the CDR3 reads CASSFRLAGSYEQYF. DNA of the CDR3: TGTGCCAGCAGCTTCCGACTAGCGGGCTCCTACGAGCAGTACTTC. The full variable domain, in which reference TRBV5-6 and TRBJ2-7 provide the parts outside the CDR3, is DAGVTQSPTHLIKTRGQQVTLRCSPKSGHDTVSWYQQALGQGPQFIFQYYEEEERQRGNFPDRFSGHQFPNYSSELNVNALLLGDSALYLCASSFRLAGSYEQYFGPGTRLTVT.

This clone has a handful of counts. CDR3 coding DNA: TGTGCCTGGAGTGTAGGACTTGGGATGGCTTTCTTT. Amino acid sequence: CAWSVGLGMAFF. The chain links TRBV30 to TRBJ1-1; unclear D gene. V was cut by 0 bases and J by 11 bases, with 13 bases left in between. Germline V gene lookup returns CDR1 GTSNPN and CDR2 SVGIG (reference sequence). This CDR3 is 12 amino acids long. Complete variable domain (other parts from reference TRBV30 and TRBJ1-1): SQTIHQWPATLVQPVGSPLSLECTVEGTSNPNLYWYRQAAGRGLQLLFYSVGIGQISSEVPQNLSASRPQDRQFILSSKKLLLSDSGFYLCAWSVGLGMAFFGQGTRLTVV.

This clone was observed a few times. The sample has other DNA sequences that encode this CDR3 too. The rearrangement uses TRBV7-3 and TRBJ2-2; D unclear. The germline V gene has CDR1 SGHTA and CDR2 FQGTGA. V lost 5 bases to trimming and J lost 4 bases, with 8 bases between them. The CDR3 runs 13 residues. CDR3 protein: CASSPARTGELFF. The DNA of the CDR3 is TGTGCCAGCAGCCCTGCCCGCACCGGGGAGCTGTTTTTT. Combining the CDR3 with reference TRBV7-3 and TRBJ2-2 gives the whole variable domain GAGVSQTPSNKVTEKGKYVELRCDPISGHTALYWYRQSLGQGPEFLIYFQGTGAADDSGLPNDRFFAVRPEGSVSTLKIQRTERGDSAVYLCASSPARTGELFFGEGSRLTVL.